This T cell receptor beta chain was sequenced for a study of T-cell memory formation after mild COVID-19. Background on the study: The TCR clusters were mostly specific to one donor. Study conclusions and caveats: In pre-infection memory, a portion of responding clones appeared, which suggested that cross-reactive memory joined. Contracting clones, day 15 to 85, had balanced CD4/CD8, and later expanders favored CD4+. Shrinking CD4+ clones were chiefly CM and EM; CD8+ ones were chiefly EMRA.

A remark on this clonotype: What it recognizes is unknown.

The CDR3 covers 13 residues. CDR1 is MNHEY, CDR2 SVGEGT, per germline. V was shortened by 6 bases and J by 5 bases, with 12 bases between the two germline ends. TCRdb used MiXCR to reprocess the 5' RACE reads, holding one entry per CDR3 protein. Among 300,000 to 400,000 distinct CDR3 sequences, 15% to 20% were seen once, and the ten largest hold around 20%. Specimen: PBMCs or a T cell subset sorted from them (not recorded which). The TCR sequence derives from a man younger than 35 who had mild COVID-19 (a few samples of this study predate the infection). Cell type and time point are not known. The chain is built from TRBV6-2 or TRBV6-3 and TRBJ2-3; possibly TRBD1 or TRBD2 for D (5 bases each). Here the CDR3 reads CASRGPARDTQYF. The CDR3 coding sequence is TGTGCCAGCAGGGGACCCGCCCGAGATACGCAGTATTTT.